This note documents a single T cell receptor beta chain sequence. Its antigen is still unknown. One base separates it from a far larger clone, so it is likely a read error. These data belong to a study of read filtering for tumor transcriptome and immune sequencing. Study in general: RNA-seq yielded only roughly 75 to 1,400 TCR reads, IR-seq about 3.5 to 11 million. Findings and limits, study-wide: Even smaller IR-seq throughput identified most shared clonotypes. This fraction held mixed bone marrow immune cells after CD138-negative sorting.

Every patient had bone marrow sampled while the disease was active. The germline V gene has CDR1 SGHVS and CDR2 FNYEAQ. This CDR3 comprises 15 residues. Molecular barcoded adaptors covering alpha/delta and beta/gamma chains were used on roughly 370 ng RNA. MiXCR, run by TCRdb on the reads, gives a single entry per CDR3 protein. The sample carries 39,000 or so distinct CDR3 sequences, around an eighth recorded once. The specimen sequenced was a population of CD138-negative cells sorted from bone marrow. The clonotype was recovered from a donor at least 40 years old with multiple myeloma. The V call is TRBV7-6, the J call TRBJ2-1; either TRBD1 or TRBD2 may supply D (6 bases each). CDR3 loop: CASTPRGESYNEQSF. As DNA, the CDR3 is TGTGCCAGCACCCCGAGGGGGGAAAGCTACAATGAGCAGTCCTTC. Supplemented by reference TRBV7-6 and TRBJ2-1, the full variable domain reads GAGVSQSPRYKVTKRGQDVALRCDPISGHVSLYWYRQALGQGPEFLTYFNYEAQQDKSGLPNDRFSAERPEGSISTLTIQRTEQRDSAMYRCASTPRGESYNEQSFGPGTRLTVL.